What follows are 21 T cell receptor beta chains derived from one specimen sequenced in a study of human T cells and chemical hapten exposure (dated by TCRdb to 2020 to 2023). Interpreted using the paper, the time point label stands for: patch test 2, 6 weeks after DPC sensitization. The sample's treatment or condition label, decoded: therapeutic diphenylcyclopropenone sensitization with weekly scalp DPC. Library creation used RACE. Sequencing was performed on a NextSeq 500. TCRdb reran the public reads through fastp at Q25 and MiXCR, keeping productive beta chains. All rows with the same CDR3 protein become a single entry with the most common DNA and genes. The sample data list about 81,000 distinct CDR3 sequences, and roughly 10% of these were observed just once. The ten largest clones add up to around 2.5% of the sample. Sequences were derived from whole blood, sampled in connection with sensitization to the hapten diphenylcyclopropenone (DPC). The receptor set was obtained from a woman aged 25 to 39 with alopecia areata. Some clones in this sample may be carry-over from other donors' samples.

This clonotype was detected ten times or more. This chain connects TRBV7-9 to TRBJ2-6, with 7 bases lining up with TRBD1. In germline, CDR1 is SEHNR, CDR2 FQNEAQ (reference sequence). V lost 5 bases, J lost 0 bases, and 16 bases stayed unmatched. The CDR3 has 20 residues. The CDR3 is CASSAALGRDSPSGANVLTF. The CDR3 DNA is TGTGCCAGCAGCGCGGCCCTCGGACGGGACAGCCCCTCTGGGGCCAACGTCCTGACTTTC.

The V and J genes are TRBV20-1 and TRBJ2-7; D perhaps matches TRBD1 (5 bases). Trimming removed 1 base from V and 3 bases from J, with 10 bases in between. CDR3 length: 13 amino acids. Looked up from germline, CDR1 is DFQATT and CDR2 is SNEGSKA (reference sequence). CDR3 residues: CSARVGQNYEQYF. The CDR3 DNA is TGCAGTGCTAGAGTCGGACAAAACTACGAGCAGTACTTC.

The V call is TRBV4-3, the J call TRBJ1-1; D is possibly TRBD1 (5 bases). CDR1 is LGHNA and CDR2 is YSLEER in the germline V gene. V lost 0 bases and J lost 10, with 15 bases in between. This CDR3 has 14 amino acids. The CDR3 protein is CASSQDLLGGGAFF. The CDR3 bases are TGCGCCAGCAGCCAAGATTTGCTAGGCGGGGGAGCTTTCTTT.

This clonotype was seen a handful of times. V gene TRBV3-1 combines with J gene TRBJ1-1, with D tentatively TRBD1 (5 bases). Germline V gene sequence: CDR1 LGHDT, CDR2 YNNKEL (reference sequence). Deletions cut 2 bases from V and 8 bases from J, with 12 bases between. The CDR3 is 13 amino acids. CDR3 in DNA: TGTGCCAGCAGCCAACGAACCGGGACCGAAGCTTTCTTT. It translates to CASSQRTGTEAFF. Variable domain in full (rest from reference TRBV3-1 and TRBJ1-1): DTAVSQTPKYLVTQMGNDKSIKCEQNLGHDTMYWYKQDSKKFLKIMFSYNNKELIINETVPNRFSPKSPDKAHLNLHINSLELGDSAVYFCASSQRTGTEAFFGQGTRLTVV.

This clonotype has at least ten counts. The CDR3: CSARDYRLTNEKLFF. DNA for the CDR3: TGCAGTGCTAGAGATTACAGACTAACTAATGAAAAACTGTTTTTT. The V gene is TRBV20-1, the J gene TRBJ1-4; no firm D call. V was cut by 0 bases and J by 1 base, with 9 bases left in between. The germline gives CDR1 DFQATT, CDR2 SNEGSKA (reference sequence). The CDR3 covers 15 residues.

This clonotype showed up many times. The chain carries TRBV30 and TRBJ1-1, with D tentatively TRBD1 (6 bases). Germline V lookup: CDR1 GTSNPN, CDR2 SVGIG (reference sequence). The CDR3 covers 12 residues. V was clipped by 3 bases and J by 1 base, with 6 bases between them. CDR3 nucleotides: TGTGCCTGGAGGACAGGGAACACTGAAGCTTTCTTT. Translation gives CAWRTGNTEAFF. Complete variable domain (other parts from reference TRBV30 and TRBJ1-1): SQTIHQWPATLVQPVGSPLSLECTVEGTSNPNLYWYRQAAGRGLQLLFYSVGIGQISSEVPQNLSASRPQDRQFILSSKKLLLSDSGFYLCAWRTGNTEAFFGQGTRLTVV.

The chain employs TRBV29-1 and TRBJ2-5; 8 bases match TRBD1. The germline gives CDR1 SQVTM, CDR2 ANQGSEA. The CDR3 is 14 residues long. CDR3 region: CSGVPTGAQETQYF. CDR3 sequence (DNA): TGCAGTGGCGTACCGACAGGGGCCCAAGAGACCCAGTACTTC.

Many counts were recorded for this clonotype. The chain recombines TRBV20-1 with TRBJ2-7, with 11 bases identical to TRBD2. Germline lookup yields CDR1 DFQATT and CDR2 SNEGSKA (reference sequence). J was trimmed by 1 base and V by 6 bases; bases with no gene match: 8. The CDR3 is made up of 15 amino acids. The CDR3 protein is CSAHHPSGRSYEQYF. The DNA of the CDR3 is TGCAGTGCCCACCACCCTAGCGGGAGGTCCTACGAGCAGTACTTC.

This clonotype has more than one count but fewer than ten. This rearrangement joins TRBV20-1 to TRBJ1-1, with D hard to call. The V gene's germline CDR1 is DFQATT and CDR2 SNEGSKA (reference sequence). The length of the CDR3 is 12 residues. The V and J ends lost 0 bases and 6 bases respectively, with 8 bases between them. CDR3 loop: CSARDITAEAFF. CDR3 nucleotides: TGCAGTGCTAGAGATATCACAGCTGAAGCTTTCTTT.

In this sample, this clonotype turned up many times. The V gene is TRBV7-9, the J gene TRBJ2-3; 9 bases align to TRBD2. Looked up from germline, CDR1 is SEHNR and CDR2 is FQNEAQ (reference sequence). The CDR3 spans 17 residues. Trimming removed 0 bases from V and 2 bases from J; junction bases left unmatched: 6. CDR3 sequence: CASSLAQAGGFTDTQYF. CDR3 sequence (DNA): TGTGCCAGCAGCTTAGCGCAAGCGGGGGGATTCACAGATACGCAGTATTTT.

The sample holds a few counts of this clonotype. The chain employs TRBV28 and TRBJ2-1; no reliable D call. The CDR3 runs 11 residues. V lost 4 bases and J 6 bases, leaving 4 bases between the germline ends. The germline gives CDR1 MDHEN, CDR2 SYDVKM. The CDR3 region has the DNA TGTGCCAGCAGTTGGGGCAATGAGCAGTTCTTC. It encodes CASSWGNEQFF.

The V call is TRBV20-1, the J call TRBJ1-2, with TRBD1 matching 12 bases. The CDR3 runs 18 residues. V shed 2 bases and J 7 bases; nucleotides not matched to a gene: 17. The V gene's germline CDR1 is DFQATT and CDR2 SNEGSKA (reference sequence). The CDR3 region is CSARRNPGQGAGASGYTF. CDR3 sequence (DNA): TGCAGTGCTAGACGAAACCCGGGACAGGGGGCCGGGGCATCTGGCTACACCTTC.

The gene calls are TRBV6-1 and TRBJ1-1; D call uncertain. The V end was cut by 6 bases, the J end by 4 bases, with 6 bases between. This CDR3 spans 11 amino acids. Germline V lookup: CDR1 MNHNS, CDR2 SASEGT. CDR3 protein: CASSSGTEAFF. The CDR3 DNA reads TGTGCCAGCAGCTCGGGCACTGAAGCTTTCTTT.

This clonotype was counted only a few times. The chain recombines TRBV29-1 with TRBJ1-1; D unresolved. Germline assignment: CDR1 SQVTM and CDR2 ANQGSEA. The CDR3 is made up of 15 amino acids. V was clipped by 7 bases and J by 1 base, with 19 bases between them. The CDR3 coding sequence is TGCAGCGCCGTGTGGGGAACCCGAGGGAACACTGAAGCTTTCTTT. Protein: CSAVWGTRGNTEAFF.

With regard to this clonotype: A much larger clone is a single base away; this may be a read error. The CDR3 loop is CATSRDQGVGNTIYF. The DNA for the CDR3 is TGTGCCACCAGCAGAGATCAAGGCGTCGGAAACACCATATATTTT. The genes are TRBV15 and TRBJ1-3; D is unclear. This CDR3 spans 15 amino acids. The V and J ends lost 0 bases and 4 bases respectively, with 10 bases between them. Per germline, CDR1 LNHNV and CDR2 YYDKDF (reference sequence). The entire variable domain, with the rest obtained from reference TRBV15 and TRBJ1-3, is as follows: DAMVIQNPRYQVTQFGKPVTLSCSQTLNHNVMYWYQQKSSQAPKLLFHYYDKDFNNEADTPDNFQSRRPNTSFCFLDIRSPGLGDTAMYLCATSRDQGVGNTIYFGEGSWLTVV.

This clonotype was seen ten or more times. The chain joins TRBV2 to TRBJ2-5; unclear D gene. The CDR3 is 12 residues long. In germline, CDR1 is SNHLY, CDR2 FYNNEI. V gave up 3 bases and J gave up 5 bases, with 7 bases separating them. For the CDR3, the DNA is TGTGCCAGCAGTGACGAGGCTGAGACCCAGTACTTC. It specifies CASSDEAETQYF.

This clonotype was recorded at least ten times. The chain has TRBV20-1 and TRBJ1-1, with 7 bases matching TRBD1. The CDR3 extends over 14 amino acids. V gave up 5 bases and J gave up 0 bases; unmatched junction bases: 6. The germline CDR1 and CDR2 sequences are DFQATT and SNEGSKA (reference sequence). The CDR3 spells CSAYRGQMNTEAFF. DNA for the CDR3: TGCAGTGCTTACAGGGGACAGATGAACACTGAAGCTTTCTTT.

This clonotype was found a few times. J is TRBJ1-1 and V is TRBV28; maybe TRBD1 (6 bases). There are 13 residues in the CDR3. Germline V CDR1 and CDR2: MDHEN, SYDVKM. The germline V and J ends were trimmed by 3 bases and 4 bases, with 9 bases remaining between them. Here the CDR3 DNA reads TGTGCCAGCAGTTTGGGGGGGGCCACTGAAGCTTTCTTT. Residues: CASSLGGATEAFF.

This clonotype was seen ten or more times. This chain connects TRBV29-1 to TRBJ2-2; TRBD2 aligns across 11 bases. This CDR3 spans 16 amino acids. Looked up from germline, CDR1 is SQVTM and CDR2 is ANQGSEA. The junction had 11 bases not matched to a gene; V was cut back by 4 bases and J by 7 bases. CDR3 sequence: CSVVGPTSGSSGELFF. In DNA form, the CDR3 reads TGCAGCGTTGTGGGACCAACTAGCGGGAGTAGCGGGGAGCTGTTTTTT.

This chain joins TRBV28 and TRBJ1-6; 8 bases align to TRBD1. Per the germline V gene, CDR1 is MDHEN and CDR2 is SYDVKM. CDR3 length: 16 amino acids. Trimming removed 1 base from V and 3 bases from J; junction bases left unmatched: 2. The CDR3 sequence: CASSLLTGVYNSPLHF. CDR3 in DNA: TGTGCCAGCAGTTTATTGACAGGGGTCTATAATTCACCCCTCCACTTT.

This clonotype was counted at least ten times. CDR3 region: CSARGDLTYEQYF. The CDR3 DNA follows: TGCAGTGCTAGGGGTGACTTAACCTACGAGCAGTACTTC. The chain couples TRBV20-1 to TRBJ2-7; D unclear. The CDR3 is 13 residues long. Trimming left V 3 bases short and J 2 bases short, with 11 bases between. The germline V gene encodes CDR1 DFQATT and CDR2 SNEGSKA (reference sequence).